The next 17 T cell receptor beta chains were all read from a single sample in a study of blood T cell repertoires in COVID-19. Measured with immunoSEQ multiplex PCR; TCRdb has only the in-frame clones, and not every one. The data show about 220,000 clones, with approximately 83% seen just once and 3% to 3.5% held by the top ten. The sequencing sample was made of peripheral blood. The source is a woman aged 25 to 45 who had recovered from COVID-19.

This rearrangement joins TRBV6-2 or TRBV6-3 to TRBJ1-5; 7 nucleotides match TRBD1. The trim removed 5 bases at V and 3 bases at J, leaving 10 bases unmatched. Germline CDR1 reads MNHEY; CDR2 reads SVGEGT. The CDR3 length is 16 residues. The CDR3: CASSQSMTGTNQPQHF. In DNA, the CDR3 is TGTGCCAGCAGTCAATCTATGACAGGGACCAATCAGCCCCAGCATTTT.

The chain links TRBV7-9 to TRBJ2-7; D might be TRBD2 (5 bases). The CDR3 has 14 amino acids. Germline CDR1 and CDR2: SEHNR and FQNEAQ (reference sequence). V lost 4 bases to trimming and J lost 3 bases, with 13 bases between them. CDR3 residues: CASSSPGKHYEQYF. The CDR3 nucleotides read TGTGCCAGCAGCTCCCCGGGGAAACACTACGAGCAGTACTTC.

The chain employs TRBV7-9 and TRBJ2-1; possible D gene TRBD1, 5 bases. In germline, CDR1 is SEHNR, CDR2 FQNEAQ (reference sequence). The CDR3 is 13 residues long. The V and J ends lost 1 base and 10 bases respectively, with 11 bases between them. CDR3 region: CASSLVGESEQFF. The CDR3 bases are TGTGCCAGCAGCTTAGTAGGGGAATCGGAGCAGTTCTTC.

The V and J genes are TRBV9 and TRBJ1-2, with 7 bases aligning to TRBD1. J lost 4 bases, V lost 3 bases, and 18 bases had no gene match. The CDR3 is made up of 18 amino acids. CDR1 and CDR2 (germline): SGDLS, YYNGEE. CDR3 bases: TGTGCCAGCAGCGAGGGGGCGGACCTTTCATTCGTAGGCTATGGCTACACCTTC. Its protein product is CASSEGADLSFVGYGYTF.

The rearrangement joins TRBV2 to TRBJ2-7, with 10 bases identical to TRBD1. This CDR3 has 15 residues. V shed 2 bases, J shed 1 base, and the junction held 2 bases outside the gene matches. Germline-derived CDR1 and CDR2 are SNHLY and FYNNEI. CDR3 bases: TGTGCCAGCAGTGAATGGACAGGGGGTTCCTACGAGCAGTACTTC. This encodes CASSEWTGGSYEQYF.

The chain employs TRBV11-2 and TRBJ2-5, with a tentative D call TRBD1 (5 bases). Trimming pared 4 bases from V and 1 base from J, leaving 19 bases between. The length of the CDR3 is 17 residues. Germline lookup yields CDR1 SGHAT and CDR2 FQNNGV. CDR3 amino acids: CASSSKNLWGSQETQYF. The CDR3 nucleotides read TGTGCCAGCAGCTCGAAGAACCTCTGGGGCAGCCAAGAGACCCAGTACTTC.

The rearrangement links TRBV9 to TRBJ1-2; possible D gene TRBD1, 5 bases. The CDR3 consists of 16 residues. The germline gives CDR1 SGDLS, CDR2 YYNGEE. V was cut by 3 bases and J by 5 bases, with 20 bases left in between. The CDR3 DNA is TGTGCCAGCAGCGCCCTCGGGAGGGGCGCAGGGTATGGCTACACCTTC. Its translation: CASSALGRGAGYGYTF.

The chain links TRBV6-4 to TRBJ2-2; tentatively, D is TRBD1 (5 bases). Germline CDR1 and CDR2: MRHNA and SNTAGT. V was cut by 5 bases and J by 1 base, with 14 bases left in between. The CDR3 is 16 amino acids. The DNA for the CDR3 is TGTGCCAGCAGTCCCACAGGAGTATTGAACACCGGGGAGCTGTTTTTT. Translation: CASSPTGVLNTGELFF.

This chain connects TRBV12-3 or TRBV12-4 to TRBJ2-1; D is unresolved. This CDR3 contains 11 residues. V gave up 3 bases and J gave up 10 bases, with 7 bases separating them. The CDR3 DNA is TGTGCCAGCAGTTTTATTAAAGAGCAGTTCTTC. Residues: CASSFIKEQFF.

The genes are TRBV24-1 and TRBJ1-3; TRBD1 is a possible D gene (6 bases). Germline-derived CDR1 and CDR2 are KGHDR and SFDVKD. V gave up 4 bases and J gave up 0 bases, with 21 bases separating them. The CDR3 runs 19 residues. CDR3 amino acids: CATSDPTAGTPYSGNTIYF. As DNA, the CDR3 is TGTGCCACCAGTGACCCCACCGCCGGGACACCCTACTCTGGAAACACCATATATTTT.

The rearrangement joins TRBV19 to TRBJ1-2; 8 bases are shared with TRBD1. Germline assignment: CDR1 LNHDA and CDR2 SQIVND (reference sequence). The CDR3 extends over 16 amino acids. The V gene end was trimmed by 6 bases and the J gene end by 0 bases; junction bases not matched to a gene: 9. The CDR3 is CASSLPRGLPNYGYTF. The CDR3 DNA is TGTGCCAGTAGCCTTCCCAGGGGGCTTCCTAACTATGGCTACACCTTC.

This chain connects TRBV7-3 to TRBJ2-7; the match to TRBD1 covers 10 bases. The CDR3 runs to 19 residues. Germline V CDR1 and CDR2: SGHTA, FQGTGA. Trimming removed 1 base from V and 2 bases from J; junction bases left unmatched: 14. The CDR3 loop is CASSLRGGTGVSSAYEQYF. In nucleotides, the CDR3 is TGTGCCAGCAGCTTAAGGGGTGGGACAGGGGTTAGTAGCGCCTACGAGCAGTACTTC. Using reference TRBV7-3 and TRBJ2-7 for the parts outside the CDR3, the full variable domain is GAGVSQTPSNKVTEKGKYVELRCDPISGHTALYWYRQSLGQGPEFLIYFQGTGAADDSGLPNDRFFAVRPEGSVSTLKIQRTERGDSAVYLCASSLRGGTGVSSAYEQYFGPGTRLTVT.

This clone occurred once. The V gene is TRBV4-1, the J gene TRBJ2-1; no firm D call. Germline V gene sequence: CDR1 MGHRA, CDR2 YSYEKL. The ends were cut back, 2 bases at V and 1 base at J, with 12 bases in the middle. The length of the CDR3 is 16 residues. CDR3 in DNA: TGCGCCAGCAGCCAACCCTCCTCCCTATCCTACAATGAGCAGTTCTTC. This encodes CASSQPSSLSYNEQFF.

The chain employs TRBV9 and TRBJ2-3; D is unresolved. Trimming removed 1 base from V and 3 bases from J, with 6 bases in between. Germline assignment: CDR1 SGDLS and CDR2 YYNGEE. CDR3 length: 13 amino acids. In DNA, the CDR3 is TGTGCCAGCAGCGTATATTTGACAGATACGCAGTATTTT. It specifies CASSVYLTDTQYF.

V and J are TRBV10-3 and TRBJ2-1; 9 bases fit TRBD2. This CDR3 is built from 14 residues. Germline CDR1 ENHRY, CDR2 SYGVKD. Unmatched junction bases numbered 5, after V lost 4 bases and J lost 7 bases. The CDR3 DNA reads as TGTGCCATCAGTGGCCCTAGCGGGGCGAATGAGCAGTTCTTC. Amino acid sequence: CAISGPSGANEQFF.

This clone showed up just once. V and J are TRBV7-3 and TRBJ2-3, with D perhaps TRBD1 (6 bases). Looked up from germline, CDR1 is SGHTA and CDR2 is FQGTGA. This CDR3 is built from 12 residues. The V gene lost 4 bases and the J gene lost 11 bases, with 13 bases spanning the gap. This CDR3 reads CASSSQGSRQYF. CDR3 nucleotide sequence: TGTGCCAGCAGCTCCCAGGGGTCGCGGCAGTATTTT. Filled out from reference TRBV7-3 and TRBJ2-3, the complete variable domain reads GAGVSQTPSNKVTEKGKYVELRCDPISGHTALYWYRQSLGQGPEFLIYFQGTGAADDSGLPNDRFFAVRPEGSVSTLKIQRTERGDSAVYLCASSSQGSRQYFGPGTRLTVL.

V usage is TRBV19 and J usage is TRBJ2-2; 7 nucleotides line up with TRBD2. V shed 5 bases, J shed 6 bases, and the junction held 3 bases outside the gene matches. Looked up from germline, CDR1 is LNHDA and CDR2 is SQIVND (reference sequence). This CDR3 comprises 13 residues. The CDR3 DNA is TGTGCCAGTAGTGAGCGGGGTGCCGGGGAGCTGTTTTTT. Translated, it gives CASSERGAGELFF.